This TCR beta chain was recorded in a study of blood T cell repertoires in COVID-19. TCRdb keeps only in-frame clones here, not all; method: immunoSEQ multiplex PCR. The sample yields under 250,000 clones, about 93% seen once. This CDR3 contains 15 residues. Germline-derived CDR1 and CDR2 are SGHNT and YENEEA. V was cut by 1 base and J by 1 base, with 10 bases left in between. The V and J genes are TRBV11-3 and TRBJ2-5; D not certain. The clonotype was recovered from a man between 60 and 75 years old with COVID-19, enrolled during active disease. The sequenced sample was peripheral blood. The DNA for the CDR3 is TGTGCCAGCAGCTTAGGCGGCTACACCCAAGAGACCCAGTACTTC. Protein product: CASSLGGYTQETQYF.